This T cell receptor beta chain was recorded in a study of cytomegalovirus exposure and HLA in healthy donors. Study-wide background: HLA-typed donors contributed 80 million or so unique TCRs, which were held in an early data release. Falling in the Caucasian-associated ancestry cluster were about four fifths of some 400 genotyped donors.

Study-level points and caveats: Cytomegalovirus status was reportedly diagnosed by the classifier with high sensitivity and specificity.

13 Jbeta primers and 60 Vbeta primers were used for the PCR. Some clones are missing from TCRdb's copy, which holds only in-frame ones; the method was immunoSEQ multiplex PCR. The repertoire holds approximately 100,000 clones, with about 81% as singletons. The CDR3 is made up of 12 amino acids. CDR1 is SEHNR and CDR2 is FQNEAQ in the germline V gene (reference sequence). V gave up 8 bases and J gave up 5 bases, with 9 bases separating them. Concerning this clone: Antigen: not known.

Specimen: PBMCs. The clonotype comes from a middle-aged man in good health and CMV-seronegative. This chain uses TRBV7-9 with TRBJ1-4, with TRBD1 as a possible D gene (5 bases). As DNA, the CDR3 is TGTGCCAGCGGGGCGGAAAATGAAAAACTGTTTTTT. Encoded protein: CASGAENEKLFF.